This T cell receptor beta chain derives from a study of blood T cell repertoires in COVID-19. Across the whole study: Samples taken during acute and convalescent COVID-19 were collected in the United States, Italy and Spain. PBMCs, B-cell-depleted T cells, or T cells provided the cDNA or gDNA that made up the material.

In the original processing: Reference gene primer amplification gave estimated nucleated cell counts. Measured with immunoSEQ multiplex PCR; TCRdb has only the in-frame clones, and not every one. The V and J calls and the clone size are those of that table, but D and trimming were determined from the DNA. Of tens of thousands of clones in the sample, about nine tenths were seen once. This CDR3 spans 14 amino acids. V was cut by 0 bases and J by 8 bases, with 13 bases left in between. Germline V gene sequence: CDR1 LGHNA, CDR2 YSLEER. The source is a woman in her thirties in a cohort sampled during active COVID-19. The chain couples TRBV4-3 to TRBJ1-2; D might be TRBD1 (5 bases). The sequenced sample was peripheral blood. Here the CDR3 DNA reads TGCGCCAGCAGCCAAGAACGGGGGAGTGGCGGCTACACCTTC. It codes for CASSQERGSGGYTF.